The T cell receptor beta chain under discussion was sequenced for a study of T cell changes during pregnancy in multiple sclerosis. Only in-frame clones appear in the TCRdb table, and some are missing; sequencing was by immunoSEQ multiplex PCR. In the table there are about 41,000 clones, roughly nine tenths of which are singletons. The CDR3 loop spans 14 amino acids. Germline V gene lookup returns CDR1 KGHSH and CDR2 LQKENI. The V gene lost 4 bases and the J gene lost 3 bases, with 12 bases spanning the gap. Sequences were derived from CD4+ T cells from peripheral blood mononuclear cells, sampled in the first trimester of pregnancy. The source of this sequence is a female donor with multiple sclerosis, enrolled in a pregnancy study. V and J are TRBV18 and TRBJ1-1; weak D call: TRBD1 (6 bases). The CDR3 DNA sequence: TGTGCCAGCTCACTGAGACAGGTCGACACTGAAGCTTTCTTT. It translates to CASSLRQVDTEAFF.